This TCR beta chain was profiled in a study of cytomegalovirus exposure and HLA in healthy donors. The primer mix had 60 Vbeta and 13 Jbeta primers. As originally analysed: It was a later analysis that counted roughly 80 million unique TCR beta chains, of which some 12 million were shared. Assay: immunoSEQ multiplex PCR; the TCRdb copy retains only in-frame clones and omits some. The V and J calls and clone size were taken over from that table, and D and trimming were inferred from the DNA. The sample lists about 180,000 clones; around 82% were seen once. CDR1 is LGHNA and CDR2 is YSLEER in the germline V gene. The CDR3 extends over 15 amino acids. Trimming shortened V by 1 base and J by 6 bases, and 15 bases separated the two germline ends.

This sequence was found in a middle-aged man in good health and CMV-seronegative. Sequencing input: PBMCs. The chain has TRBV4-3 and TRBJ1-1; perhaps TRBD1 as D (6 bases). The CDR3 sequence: CASSQAVQGVSEAFF. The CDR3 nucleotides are TGCGCCAGCAGCCAAGCCGTACAGGGTGTCTCTGAAGCTTTCTTT.